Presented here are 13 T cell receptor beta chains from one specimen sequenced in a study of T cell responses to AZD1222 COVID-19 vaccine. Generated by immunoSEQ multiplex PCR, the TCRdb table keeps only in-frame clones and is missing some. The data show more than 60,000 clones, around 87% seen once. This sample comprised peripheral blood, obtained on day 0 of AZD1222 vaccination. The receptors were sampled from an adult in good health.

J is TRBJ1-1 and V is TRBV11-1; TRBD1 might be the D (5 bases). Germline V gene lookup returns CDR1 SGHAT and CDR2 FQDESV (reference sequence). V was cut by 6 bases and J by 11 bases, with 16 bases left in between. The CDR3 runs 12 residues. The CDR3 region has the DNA TGTGCCAGCAGACCCGGGGGGGGTAAGGCTTTCTTT. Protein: CASRPGGGKAFF.

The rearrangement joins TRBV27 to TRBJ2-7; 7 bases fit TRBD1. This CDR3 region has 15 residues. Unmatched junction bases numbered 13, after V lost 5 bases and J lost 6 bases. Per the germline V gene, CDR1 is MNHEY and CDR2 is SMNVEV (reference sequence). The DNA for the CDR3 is TGTGCCAGCAGTATCGGGACAGCCCAGAGGCGCGAGCAGTACTTC. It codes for CASSIGTAQRREQYF.

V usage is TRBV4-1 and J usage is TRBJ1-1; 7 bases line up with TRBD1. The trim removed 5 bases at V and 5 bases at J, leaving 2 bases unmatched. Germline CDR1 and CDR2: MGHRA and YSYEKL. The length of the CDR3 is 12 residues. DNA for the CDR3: TGCGCCAGCAGCGAGGGGGCAACTGAAGCTTTCTTT. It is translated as CASSEGATEAFF.

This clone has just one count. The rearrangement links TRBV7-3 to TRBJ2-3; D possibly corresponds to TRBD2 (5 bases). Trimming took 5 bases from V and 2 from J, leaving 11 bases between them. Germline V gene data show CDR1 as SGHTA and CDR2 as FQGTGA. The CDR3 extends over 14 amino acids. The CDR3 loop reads CASSPVATTDTQYF. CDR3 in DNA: TGTGCCAGCAGCCCCGTAGCGACCACAGATACGCAGTATTTT. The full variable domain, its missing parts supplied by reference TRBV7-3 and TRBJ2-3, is GAGVSQTPSNKVTEKGKYVELRCDPISGHTALYWYRQSLGQGPEFLIYFQGTGAADDSGLPNDRFFAVRPEGSVSTLKIQRTERGDSAVYLCASSPVATTDTQYFGPGTRLTVL.

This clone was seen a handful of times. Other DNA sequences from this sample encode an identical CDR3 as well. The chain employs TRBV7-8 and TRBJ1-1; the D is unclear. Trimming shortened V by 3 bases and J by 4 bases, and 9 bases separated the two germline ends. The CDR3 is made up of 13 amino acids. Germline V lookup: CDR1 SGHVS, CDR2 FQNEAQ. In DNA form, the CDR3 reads TGTGCCAGCAGCTTGTCCCGAGGCACTGAAGCTTTCTTT. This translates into CASSLSRGTEAFF. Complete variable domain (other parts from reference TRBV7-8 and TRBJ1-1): GAGVSQSPRYKVAKRGQDVALRCDPISGHVSLFWYQQALGQGPEFLTYFQNEAQLDKSGLPSDRFFAERPEGSVSTLKIQRTQQEDSAVYLCASSLSRGTEAFFGQGTRLTVV.

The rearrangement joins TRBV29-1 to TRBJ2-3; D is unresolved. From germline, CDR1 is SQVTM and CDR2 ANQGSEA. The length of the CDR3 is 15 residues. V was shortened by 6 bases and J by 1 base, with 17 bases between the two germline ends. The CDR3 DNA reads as TGCAGCGTCTCCCCCAGGACCTCGCGCACAGATACGCAGTATTTT. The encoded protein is CSVSPRTSRTDTQYF.

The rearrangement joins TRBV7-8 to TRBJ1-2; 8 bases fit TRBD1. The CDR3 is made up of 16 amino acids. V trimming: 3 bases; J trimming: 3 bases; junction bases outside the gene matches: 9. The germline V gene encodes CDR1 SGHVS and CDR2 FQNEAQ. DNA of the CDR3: TGTGCCAGCAGCTTTTCGCGGGCAGGGGGCTACTATGGCTACACCTTC. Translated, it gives CASSFSRAGGYYGYTF.

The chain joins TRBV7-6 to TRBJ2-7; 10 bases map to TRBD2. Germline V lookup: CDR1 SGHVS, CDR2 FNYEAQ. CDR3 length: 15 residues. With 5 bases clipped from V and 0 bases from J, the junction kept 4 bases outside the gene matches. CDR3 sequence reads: CASSTGTSDSYEQYF. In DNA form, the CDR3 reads TGTGCCAGCAGCACCGGGACTAGCGACTCCTACGAGCAGTACTTC.

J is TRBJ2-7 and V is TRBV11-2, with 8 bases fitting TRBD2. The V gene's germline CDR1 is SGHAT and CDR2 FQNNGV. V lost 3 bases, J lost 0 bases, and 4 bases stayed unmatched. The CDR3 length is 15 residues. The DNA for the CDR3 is TGTGCCAGCAGCTTCGAGCGGGAGAGCTCCTACGAGCAGTACTTC. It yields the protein CASSFERESSYEQYF. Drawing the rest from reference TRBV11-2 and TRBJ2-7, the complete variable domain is EAGVAQSPRYKIIEKRQSVAFWCNPISGHATLYWYQQILGQGPKLLIQFQNNGVVDDSQLPKDRFSAERLKGVDSTLKIQPAKLEDSAVYLCASSFERESSYEQYFGPGTRLTVT.

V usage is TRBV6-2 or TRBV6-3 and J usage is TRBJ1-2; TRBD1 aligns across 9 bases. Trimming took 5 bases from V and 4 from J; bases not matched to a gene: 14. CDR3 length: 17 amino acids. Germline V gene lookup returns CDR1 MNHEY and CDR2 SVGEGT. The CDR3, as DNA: TGTGCCAGCAGTAAACTGACAGGGGGAAGAACCCTCTATGGCTACACCTTC. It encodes CASSKLTGGRTLYGYTF.

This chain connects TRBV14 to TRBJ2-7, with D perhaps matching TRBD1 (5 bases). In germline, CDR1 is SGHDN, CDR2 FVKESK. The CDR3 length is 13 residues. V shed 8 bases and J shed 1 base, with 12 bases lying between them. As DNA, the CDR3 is TGTGCCAGCGGTCAGGGTGGGTCCTACGAGCAGTACTTC. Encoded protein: CASGQGGSYEQYF.

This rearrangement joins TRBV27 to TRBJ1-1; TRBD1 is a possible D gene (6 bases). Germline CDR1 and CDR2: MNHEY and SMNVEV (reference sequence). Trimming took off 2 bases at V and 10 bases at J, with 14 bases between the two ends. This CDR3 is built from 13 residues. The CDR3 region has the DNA TGTGCCAGCAGTTTAGGACAGCCCGCTCCAGCTTTCTTT. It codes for CASSLGQPAPAFF.

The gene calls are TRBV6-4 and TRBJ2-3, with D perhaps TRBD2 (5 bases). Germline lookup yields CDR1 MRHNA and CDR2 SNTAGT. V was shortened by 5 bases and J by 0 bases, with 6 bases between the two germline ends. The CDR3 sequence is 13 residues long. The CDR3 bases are TGTGCCAGCAGTAGCGGTAGCACAGATACGCAGTATTTT. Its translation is CASSSGSTDTQYF.